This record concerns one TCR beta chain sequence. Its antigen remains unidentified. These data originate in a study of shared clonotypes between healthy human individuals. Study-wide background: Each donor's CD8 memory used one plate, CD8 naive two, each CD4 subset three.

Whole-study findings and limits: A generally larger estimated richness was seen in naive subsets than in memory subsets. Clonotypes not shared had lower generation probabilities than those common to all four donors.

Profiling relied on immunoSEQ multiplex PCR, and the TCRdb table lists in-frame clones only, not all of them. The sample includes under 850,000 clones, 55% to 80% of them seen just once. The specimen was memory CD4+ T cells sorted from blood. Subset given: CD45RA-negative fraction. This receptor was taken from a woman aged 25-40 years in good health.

The CDR3 sequence: CASAPDHGTYNEQFF. CDR3 DNA: TGTGCTAGTGCCCCGGACCACGGGACCTACAATGAGCAGTTCTTC. The V and J genes are TRBV12-5 and TRBJ2-1; D is possibly TRBD2 (5 bases). CDR3 length equals 15 residues. Trimming left V 7 bases short and J 2 bases short, with 15 bases between. Looked up from germline, CDR1 is LGHNT and CDR2 is FRNRAP. The whole variable domain, filled in from reference TRBV12-5 and TRBJ2-1, reads DARVTQTPRHKVTEMGQEVTMRCQPILGHNTVFWYRQTMMQGLELLAYFRNRAPLDDSGMPKDRFSAEMPDATLATLKIQPSEPRDSAVYFCASAPDHGTYNEQFFGPGTRLTVL.